A single sample is the source of the 29 T cell receptor beta chains below, sequenced in a study. Treg sorting used a CD4+CD25+CD127-/low gate. From the 5' RACE reads, TCRdb called clonotypes with MiXCR, one entry per CDR3 protein. The sample yields 7,800 or so distinct CDR3 sequences, approximately 70% seen once. Sequencing input: tumor-infiltrating Tregs sorted from the breast tumor. The source of these receptors is a female donor with breast cancer.

V is TRBV12-3 or TRBV12-4 and J is TRBJ2-1; 14 bases are shared with TRBD2. The CDR3 loop spans 15 amino acids. After removal of 5 bases from V and 8 bases from J, the junction contained 5 bases not matched to a gene. CDR3 in DNA: TGTGCCAGCAGTGCAGGGACTAGCGGGGGTTATGAGCAGTTCTTC. Encoded protein: CASSAGTSGGYEQFF.

With regard to this clonotype: At one end, the junction sequence differs from germline, possibly due to a read error. The chain carries TRBV20-1 and TRBJ1-1; D is unresolved. There are 14 residues in the CDR3. Germline loops: CDR1 DFQATT, CDR2 SNEGSKA (reference sequence). The CDR3 coding sequence is TGCAGTTCTAGAGGCCTGCTCGAGAACACTGAAGCTTTCTTT. Its protein product is CSSRGLLENTEAFF.

The chain uses TRBV29-1 and TRBJ1-2; D possibly corresponds to TRBD1 (5 bases). Per germline, CDR1 SQVTM and CDR2 ANQGSEA. The CDR3 is made up of 13 amino acids. The V end was cut by 6 bases, the J end by 4 bases, with 15 bases between. The chain's CDR3 is CSVGGGTSYGYTF. DNA of the CDR3: TGCAGCGTGGGGGGGGGGACCTCCTATGGCTACACCTTC.

The rearrangement uses TRBV5-1 and TRBJ2-1; the match to TRBD2 covers 9 bases. CDR1 is SGHRS and CDR2 is YFSETQ in the germline V gene. The CDR3 is made up of 16 amino acids. V was pared by 4 bases and J by 7 bases, with 12 bases of the junction left unmatched. The CDR3 sequence: CASSMGTSLISNEQFF. Here the CDR3 DNA reads TGCGCCAGCAGCATGGGGACTAGCTTGATATCAAATGAGCAGTTCTTC.

Worth noting for this clonotype: The junction departs from the called germline gene at one end, perhaps through a read error. The V call is TRBV7-6, the J call TRBJ2-1, with D tentatively TRBD2 (5 bases). CDR1 and CDR2 from the germline V gene are SGHVS and FNYEAQ. The CDR3 spans 16 residues. This chain's CDR3 is CASSDRSGLAYIEQFF. CDR3 bases: TGTGCCAGCAGCGATCGCTCCGGACTCGCCTACATTGAGCAGTTCTTC.

The genes are TRBV6-5 and TRBJ1-1; 7 bases are shared with TRBD1. CDR3 length: 16 amino acids. Trimming cost V 4 bases and J 1 base; bases outside gene matches: 9. CDR1 and CDR2 from the germline V gene are MNHEY and SVGAGI. The CDR3 loop is CASSWGLGTANTEAFF. The CDR3, as DNA: TGTGCCAGCAGTTGGGGCTTGGGGACAGCGAACACTGAAGCTTTCTTT.

Turning to this clonotype: The junction departs from the called germline gene at one end, perhaps through a read error. The chain has TRBV12-3 or TRBV12-4 and TRBJ1-1; maybe TRBD1 (5 bases). The CDR3 is made up of 12 amino acids. CDR3 nucleotide sequence: TGTGCCAGCAGTTTACAGGGTACTGAAGCTCTCTTT. This gives the protein CASSLQGTEALF.

The genes are TRBV7-3 and TRBJ2-2, with TRBD2 matching over 8 bases. Trimming cost V 4 bases and J 7 bases; bases outside gene matches: 8. This CDR3 spans 15 amino acids. The germline gives CDR1 SGHTA, CDR2 FQGTGA. This CDR3 reads CASSSRTSLDGELFF. DNA of the CDR3: TGTGCCAGCAGCTCCCGGACTAGCCTGGACGGGGAGCTGTTTTTT.

In this sample, this clonotype turned up once. Germline is not matched at one junction end, which may reflect a read error. The V call is TRBV10-3, the J call TRBJ2-6; D unresolved. Germline CDR1 is ENHRY and CDR2 is SYGVKD. The CDR3 runs 15 residues. CDR3 loop: CAISGLCSGANVLTF. The CDR3 region has the DNA TGCGCCATCAGTGGGCTGTGCTCTGGGGCCAACGTCCTGACTTTC.

The rearrangement joins TRBV7-3 to TRBJ2-1, with D tentatively TRBD1 (6 bases). CDR1 is SGHTA and CDR2 is FQGTGA in the germline V gene. V was pared by 5 bases and J by 14 bases, with 19 bases between. This CDR3 has 13 amino acids. CDR3 loop: CASSPPQGQPKFF. CDR3 in DNA: TGTGCCAGCAGCCCACCGCAGGGGCAGCCCAAGTTCTTC.

The chain recombines TRBV7-9 with TRBJ2-5; D remains unclear. This CDR3 has 12 amino acids. The germline gives CDR1 SEHNR, CDR2 FQNEAQ (reference sequence). Trimming shortened V by 4 bases and J by 5 bases, and 8 bases separated the two germline ends. This CDR3 is CASSSGTETQYF. In nucleotides, the CDR3 is TGTGCCAGCAGCTCGGGTACGGAGACCCAGTACTTC.

The V and J genes are TRBV7-7 and TRBJ2-5; TRBD2 matches at 7 bases. This CDR3 contains 13 residues. Per germline, CDR1 SSHAT and CDR2 FNYEAQ (reference sequence). The CDR3 DNA sequence: TGTGCTACCGAGAGCGGGACTAAGGGGACCCAGTACTTC. The encoded protein is CATESGTKGTQYF.

The chain has TRBV12-3 or TRBV12-4 and TRBJ2-2, with 8 positions matching TRBD2. The CDR3 has 17 amino acids. V gave up 3 bases and J gave up 8 bases; unmatched junction bases: 14. The CDR3 sequence is CASSLGTSLSSGGELFF. The CDR3 DNA sequence: TGTGCCAGCAGTTTGGGGACTAGTCTATCCTCGGGGGGGGAGCTGTTTTTT.

In its sample, this clonotype was seen a few times. The rearrangement uses TRBV29-1 and TRBJ1-1, with TRBD1 matching over 7 bases. This CDR3 spans 12 amino acids. Per the germline V gene, CDR1 is SQVTM and CDR2 is ANQGSEA. V trimming: 4 bases; J trimming: 6 bases; junction bases outside the gene matches: 5. CDR3 nucleotides: TGCAGCGTTGGACAGGGTTGCGCTGAAGCTTTCTTT. As protein: CSVGQGCAEAFF.

The chain uses TRBV10-2 and TRBJ2-1, with 12 bases identical to TRBD2. CDR3 length equals 18 residues. V shed 3 bases, J shed 0 bases, and the junction held 6 bases outside the gene matches. Germline loops: CDR1 WSHSY, CDR2 SAAADI. CDR3 sequence (DNA): TGCGCCAGCAGTGACGGGGCTAGCGGGGGGGGCTCCTACAATGAGCAGTTCTTC. Encoded protein: CASSDGASGGGSYNEQFF.

The rearrangement uses TRBV20-1 and TRBJ2-1; weak D call: TRBD1 (6 bases). V dropped 0 bases and J dropped 7 bases, with 7 bases sitting between them. Per the germline V gene, CDR1 is DFQATT and CDR2 is SNEGSKA (reference sequence). The CDR3 spans 12 residues. In DNA, the CDR3 is TGCAGTGCTAGAGACACAGGGAATGAGCAGTTCTTC. Protein: CSARDTGNEQFF.

Comment on this clonotype: At one boundary the junction diverges from the germline segment, which might be a read error. J is TRBJ2-1 and V is TRBV20-1, with TRBD2 matching 9 bases. This CDR3 comprises 14 residues. Germline V lookup: CDR1 DFQATT, CDR2 SNEGSKA (reference sequence). CDR3 coding DNA: TGCAGTGCTAAAGATCTCCTAGCGGGGAATGAGCAGATCTTC. Translating gives CSAKDLLAGNEQIF.

CDR3 sequence reads: CASSPRGGLGEQYF. The CDR3 DNA is TGTGCCAGCAGTCCCAGGGGCGGCCTTGGCGAGCAGTACTTC. The V call is TRBV6-5, the J call TRBJ2-7; tentatively, D is TRBD1 (6 bases). The CDR3 spans 14 residues. Trimming pared 5 bases from V and 6 bases from J, leaving 17 bases between. The germline gives CDR1 MNHEY, CDR2 SVGAGI.

Only a few counts were recorded for this clonotype. The CDR3 bases are TGTGCCAGCAGCCAAGATCTAGCGGGGATTTCCTACGAGCAGTACTTC. Amino acid sequence: CASSQDLAGISYEQYF. The rearrangement joins TRBV4-2 to TRBJ2-7; 9 positions agree with TRBD2. This CDR3 has 16 amino acids. Germline lookup yields CDR1 LGHNA and CDR2 YNFKEQ. After removal of 0 bases from V and 1 base from J, the junction contained 4 bases not matched to a gene.

A note on this clonotype: A read error may produce the germline difference seen at one junction end. V is TRBV7-7 and J is TRBJ2-2; 10 nucleotides align to TRBD1. Germline CDR1 is SSHAT and CDR2 is FNYEAQ (reference sequence). The CDR3 loop spans 15 amino acids. In nucleotides, the CDR3 is TGTGCTAGCAGCCCCGACAGGGGGCTTACCGGGGAGCTGTTTTTT. Its protein product is CASSPDRGLTGELFF.

This sequence joins TRBV7-3 and TRBJ2-1; D might be TRBD2 (6 bases). Germline CDR1 is SGHTA and CDR2 is FQGTGA. Deletions cut 4 bases from V and 11 bases from J, with 15 bases between. This CDR3 is 13 amino acids long. Here the CDR3 reads CASSSSPGTQQFF. The CDR3 coding sequence is TGTGCCAGCAGCTCCAGTCCCGGGACTCAGCAGTTCTTC.

CDR3 in DNA: TGCGCCAGCAGCTTGGGGGGCTCCCTACGTGGAGAGACCCAGTACTTC. Translation gives CASSLGGSLRGETQYF. The chain combines TRBV5-1 with TRBJ2-5; D is perhaps TRBD1 (5 bases). From germline, CDR1 is SGHRS and CDR2 YFSETQ. The CDR3 runs to 16 residues. The ends were cut back, 0 bases at V and 4 bases at J, with 16 bases in the middle.

The rearrangement uses TRBV20-1 and TRBJ1-2; no reliable D call. CDR1 and CDR2 (germline): DFQATT, SNEGSKA (reference sequence). This CDR3 contains 14 residues. Trimming removed 0 bases from V and 4 bases from J, with 12 bases in between. Written as DNA, the CDR3 is TGCAGTGCTAGAGATGAGGTCCGGGGCTATGGCTACACCTTC. This gives the protein CSARDEVRGYGYTF.

This clonotype was detected only once. J is TRBJ2-7 and V is TRBV29-1, with TRBD1 matching 7 bases. The CDR3 spans 11 residues. Germline V gene sequence: CDR1 SQVTM, CDR2 ANQGSEA. V dropped 6 bases and J dropped 10; count of bases not matched to a gene: 9. The CDR3 protein is CSVLDRWIQYF. DNA for the CDR3: TGCAGCGTATTGGACAGGTGGATACAGTACTTC.

The V call is TRBV12-3 or TRBV12-4, the J call TRBJ2-3; no firm D call. Trimming stripped 6 bases from V and 5 bases from J, with 12 bases between. The CDR3 length is 13 residues. CDR3 DNA sequence: TGTGCCAGCAGGGGGATAGTAGTAGATACGCAGTATTTT. It yields the protein CASRGIVVDTQYF.

The chain recombines TRBV10-3 with TRBJ1-1; possible D gene TRBD1, 6 bases. Germline V lookup: CDR1 ENHRY, CDR2 SYGVKD. CDR3 length: 14 amino acids. V was cut by 10 bases and J by 1 base, with 16 bases left in between. CDR3 sequence reads: CANRPGQANTEAFF. In DNA form, the CDR3 reads TGTGCCAACAGACCGGGACAAGCGAACACTGAAGCTTTCTTT.

The chain couples TRBV6-6 to TRBJ2-7; D possibly corresponds to TRBD2 (6 bases). V was pared by 7 bases and J by 1 base, with 8 bases between. There are 12 residues in the CDR3. In germline, CDR1 is MNHNY, CDR2 SVGAGI (reference sequence). The CDR3 nucleotides are TGTGCCAGCACTAGCGTGTCCTACGAGCAGTACTTC. Translating it yields CASTSVSYEQYF.

The V call is TRBV6-8, the J call TRBJ2-7; D call uncertain. There are 16 residues in the CDR3. Trimming pared 0 bases from V and 0 bases from J, leaving 12 bases between. Germline lookup yields CDR1 MNHGY and CDR2 SAAAGT. In DNA, the CDR3 is TGTGCCAGCAGTTACTCGACTTGCTCAGACTCCTACGAGCAGTACTTC. Translation gives CASSYSTCSDSYEQYF.

This chain links TRBV13 with TRBJ2-2; the D is unclear. CDR3 size: 12 residues. V gave up 2 bases and J gave up 2 bases, with 0 bases separating them. Germline-derived CDR1 and CDR2 are PRHDT and FYEKMQ (reference sequence). CDR3 nucleotide sequence: TGTGCCAGCAGCTTAAACACCGGGGAGCTGTTTTTT. Translation gives CASSLNTGELFF. The full variable domain, with the rest looked up from reference TRBV13 and TRBJ2-2, is AAGVIQSPRHLIKEKRETATLKCYPIPRHDTVYWYQQGPGQDPQFLISFYEKMQSDKGSIPDRFSAQQFSDYHSELNMSSLELGDSALYFCASSLNTGELFFGEGSRLTVL.